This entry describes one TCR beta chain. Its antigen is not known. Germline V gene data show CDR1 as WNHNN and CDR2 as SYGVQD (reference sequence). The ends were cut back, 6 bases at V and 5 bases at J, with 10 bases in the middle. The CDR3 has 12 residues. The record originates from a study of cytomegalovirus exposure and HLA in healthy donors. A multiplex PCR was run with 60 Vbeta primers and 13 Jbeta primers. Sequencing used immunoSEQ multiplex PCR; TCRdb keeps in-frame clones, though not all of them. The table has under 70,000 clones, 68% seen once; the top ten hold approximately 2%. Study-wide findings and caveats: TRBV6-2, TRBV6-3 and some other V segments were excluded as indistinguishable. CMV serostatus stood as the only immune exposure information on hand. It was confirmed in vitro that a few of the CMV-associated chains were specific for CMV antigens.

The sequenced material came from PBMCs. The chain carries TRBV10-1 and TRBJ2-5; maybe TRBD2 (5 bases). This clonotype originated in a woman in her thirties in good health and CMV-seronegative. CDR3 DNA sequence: TGCGCCAGCAGGGTAGAGCGGGAGACCCAGTACTTC. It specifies CASRVERETQYF.